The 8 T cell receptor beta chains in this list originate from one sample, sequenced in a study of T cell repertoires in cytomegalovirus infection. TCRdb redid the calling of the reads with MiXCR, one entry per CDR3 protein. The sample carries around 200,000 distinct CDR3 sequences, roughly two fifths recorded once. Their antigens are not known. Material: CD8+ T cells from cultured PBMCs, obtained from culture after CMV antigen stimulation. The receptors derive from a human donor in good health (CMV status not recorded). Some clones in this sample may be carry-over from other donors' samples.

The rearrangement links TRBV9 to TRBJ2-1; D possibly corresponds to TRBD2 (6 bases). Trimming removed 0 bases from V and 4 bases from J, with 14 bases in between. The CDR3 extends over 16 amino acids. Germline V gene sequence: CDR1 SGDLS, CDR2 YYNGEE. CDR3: CASSVAMGRLYNEQFF. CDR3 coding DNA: TGTGCCAGCAGCGTAGCAATGGGGAGGTTATACAATGAGCAGTTCTTC.

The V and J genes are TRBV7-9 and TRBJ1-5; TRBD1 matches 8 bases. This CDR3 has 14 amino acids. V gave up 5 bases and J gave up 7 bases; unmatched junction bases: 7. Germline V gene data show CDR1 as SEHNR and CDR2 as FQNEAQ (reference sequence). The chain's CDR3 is CASSAPGGGQPQHF. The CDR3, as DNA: TGTGCCAGCAGCGCACCAGGGGGCGGACAGCCCCAGCATTTT.

The CDR3 loop reads CASIGRTNTGELFF. The CDR3 DNA sequence: TGTGCCAGCATCGGACGGACGAACACCGGGGAGCTGTTTTTT. This chain joins TRBV7-2 and TRBJ2-2; D call uncertain. Trimming removed 7 bases from V and 0 bases from J, with 9 bases in between. Germline CDR1 and CDR2: SGHTA and FQGNSA. The CDR3 length is 14 residues. Complete variable domain (other parts from reference TRBV7-2 and TRBJ2-2): GAGVSQSPSNKVTEKGKDVELRCDPISGHTALYWYRQSLGQGLEFLIYFQGNSAPDKSGLPSDRFSAERTGGSVSTLTIQRTQQEDSAVYLCASIGRTNTGELFFGEGSRLTVL.

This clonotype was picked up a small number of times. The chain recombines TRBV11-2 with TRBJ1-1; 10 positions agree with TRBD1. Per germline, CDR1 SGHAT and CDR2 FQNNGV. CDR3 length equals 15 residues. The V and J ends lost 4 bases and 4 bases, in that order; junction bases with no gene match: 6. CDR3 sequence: CASSSTGTGATEAFF. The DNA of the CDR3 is TGTGCCAGCAGCTCAACCGGGACAGGGGCCACTGAAGCTTTCTTT.

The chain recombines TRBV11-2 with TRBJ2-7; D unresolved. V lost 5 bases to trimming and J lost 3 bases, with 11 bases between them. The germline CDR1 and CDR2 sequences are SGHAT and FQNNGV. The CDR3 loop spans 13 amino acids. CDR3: CASSPRSFYEQYF. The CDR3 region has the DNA TGTGCCAGCAGCCCCCGCAGTTTCTACGAGCAGTACTTC. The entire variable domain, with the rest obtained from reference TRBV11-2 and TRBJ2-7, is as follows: EAGVAQSPRYKIIEKRQSVAFWCNPISGHATLYWYQQILGQGPKLLIQFQNNGVVDDSQLPKDRFSAERLKGVDSTLKIQPAKLEDSAVYLCASSPRSFYEQYFGPGTRLTVT.

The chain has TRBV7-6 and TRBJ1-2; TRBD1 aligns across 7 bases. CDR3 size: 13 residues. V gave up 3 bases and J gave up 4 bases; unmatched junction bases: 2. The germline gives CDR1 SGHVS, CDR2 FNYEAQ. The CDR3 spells CASSFPGGYGYTF. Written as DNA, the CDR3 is TGTGCCAGCAGCTTTCCAGGGGGCTATGGCTACACCTTC.

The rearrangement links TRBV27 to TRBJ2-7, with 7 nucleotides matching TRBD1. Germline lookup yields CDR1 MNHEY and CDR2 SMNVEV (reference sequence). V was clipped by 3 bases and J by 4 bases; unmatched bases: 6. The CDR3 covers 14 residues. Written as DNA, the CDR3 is TGTGCCAGCAGTTTCAGGGGGAGTGGGTACGAGCAGTACTTC. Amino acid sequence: CASSFRGSGYEQYF.

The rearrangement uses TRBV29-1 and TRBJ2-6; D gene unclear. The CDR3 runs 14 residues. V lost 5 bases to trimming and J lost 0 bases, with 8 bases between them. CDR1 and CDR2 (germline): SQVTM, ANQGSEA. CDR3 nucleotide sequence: TGCAGCGTTCCATTAATCTCTGGGGCCAACGTCCTGACTTTC. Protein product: CSVPLISGANVLTF. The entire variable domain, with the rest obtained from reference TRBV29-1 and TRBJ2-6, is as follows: SAVISQKPSRDICQRGTSLTIQCQVDSQVTMMFWYRQQPGQSLTLIATANQGSEATYESGFVIDKFPISRPNLTFSTLTVSNMSPEDSSIYLCSVPLISGANVLTFGAGSRLTVL.